These 9 T cell receptor beta chains were all obtained from the same sample, sequenced in a study of metastatic and nonmetastatic thyroid tumors. Patients underwent thyroid surgery, and none had received any treatment before it. TCRdb ran MiXCR on the PCR reads. The table has over 50,000 clones, 25% to 35% seen once. Sequenced sample: blood. The receptors derive from a female donor with papillary thyroid cancer or a benign thyroid nodule (not recorded which). Some clones in this sample may be carry-over from other donors' samples.

This clone came up a few times. This sequence joins TRBV12-3 or TRBV12-4 and TRBJ1-2; D call uncertain. CDR3 length equals 16 residues. The ends were cut back, 5 bases at V and 4 bases at J, with 20 bases in the middle. The CDR3 sequence is CASSASGETDLYGYTF. CDR3 sequence (DNA): TGTGCCAGCAGTGCCTCGGGAGAGACGGATCTCTATGGCTACACCTTC.

The chain carries TRBV7-9 and TRBJ1-5; D might be TRBD1 (5 bases). The germline V and J ends were trimmed by 1 base and 3 bases, with 10 bases remaining between them. The CDR3 has 15 residues. Per germline, CDR1 SEHNR and CDR2 FQNEAQ (reference sequence). The CDR3 nucleotides are TGTGCCAGCAGCTTAGTTGGGGGGGACAATCAGCCCCAGCATTTT. It specifies CASSLVGGDNQPQHF. Full variable domain (missing parts from reference TRBV7-9 and TRBJ1-5): DTGVSQNPRHKITKRGQNVTFRCDPISEHNRLYWYRQTLGQGPEFLTYFQNEAQLEKSRLLSDRFSAERPKGSFSTLEIQRTEQGDSAMYLCASSLVGGDNQPQHFGDGTRLSIL.

This chain links TRBV28 with TRBJ2-2; 7 positions agree with TRBD1. Per the germline V gene, CDR1 is MDHEN and CDR2 is SYDVKM. This CDR3 comprises 15 residues. V shed 6 bases and J 1 base; nucleotides not matched to a gene: 5. The CDR3 region is CASSRGDRNTGELFF. As DNA, the CDR3 is TGTGCCAGCAGCCGAGGGGACAGGAACACCGGGGAGCTGTTTTTT.

The chain has TRBV20-1 and TRBJ1-6; possibly TRBD1 for D (6 bases). CDR3 length equals 17 residues. Germline-derived CDR1 and CDR2 are DFQATT and SNEGSKA (reference sequence). Trimming took 0 bases from V and 3 from J, leaving 15 bases between them. CDR3 sequence reads: CSARDPGAGDYNSPLHF. In DNA, the CDR3 is TGCAGTGCTAGAGATCCGGGGGCGGGTGACTATAATTCACCCCTCCACTTT.

In its sample, this clone was seen a few times. V is TRBV28 and J is TRBJ2-7; 8 bases match TRBD1. This CDR3 has 14 amino acids. Germline trimming cut 7 bases from V and 4 bases from J; bases unmatched to any gene: 9. The germline V gene encodes CDR1 MDHEN and CDR2 SYDVKM. CDR3 region: CASITGGGLYEQYF. The CDR3 nucleotides are TGTGCCAGCATTACAGGGGGTGGGCTGTACGAGCAGTACTTC. The full variable domain, rest sourced from reference TRBV28 and TRBJ2-7, is DVKVTQSSRYLVKRTGEKVFLECVQDMDHENMFWYRQDPGLGLRLIYFSYDVKMKEKGDIPEGYSVSREKKERFSLILESASTNQTSMYLCASITGGGLYEQYFGPGTRLTVT.

This clone was counted once. The rearrangement links TRBV11-1 to TRBJ1-6; unclear D gene. Germline V lookup: CDR1 SGHAT, CDR2 FQDESV (reference sequence). V dropped 5 bases and J dropped 9 bases, with 11 bases sitting between them. The CDR3 is 13 residues long. The CDR3 DNA sequence: TGTGCCAGCAGCCTCAACAGCATTTCACCCCTCCACTTT. Translating gives CASSLNSISPLHF.

There are a few counts of this clone. This chain uses TRBV6-2 or TRBV6-3 with TRBJ1-1; D is unresolved. The germline V and J ends were trimmed by 0 bases and 5 bases, with 16 bases remaining between them. The germline CDR1 and CDR2 sequences are MNHEY and SVGEGT. This CDR3 region has 16 residues. CDR3 DNA: TGTGCCAGCAGTTACTCGCCCCCGGGCTTAGGGACTGAAGCTTTCTTT. Translation: CASSYSPPGLGTEAFF.

V usage is TRBV7-9 and J usage is TRBJ2-7; 8 bases map to TRBD2. The CDR3 length is 15 residues. J gave up 0 bases and V 6 bases, and 7 bases lay outside the gene matches. CDR1 and CDR2 (germline): SEHNR, FQNEAQ (reference sequence). This chain's CDR3 is CASSDTSGPSYEQYF. For the CDR3, the DNA is TGTGCCAGCAGTGATACTAGCGGCCCCTCCTACGAGCAGTACTTC.

About this clone itself: The germline gene is not matched at one end of the junction; a read error may be the cause. CDR3 DNA: TGTGCCACCAGCAGAGCCCCGCGGCCTAGCACAGATACGCATTATTTT. Translation gives CATSRAPRPSTDTHYF. This sequence joins TRBV15 and TRBJ2-3, with D possibly being TRBD2 (5 bases). This CDR3 is built from 16 residues. The germline V gene encodes CDR1 LNHNV and CDR2 YYDKDF (reference sequence).